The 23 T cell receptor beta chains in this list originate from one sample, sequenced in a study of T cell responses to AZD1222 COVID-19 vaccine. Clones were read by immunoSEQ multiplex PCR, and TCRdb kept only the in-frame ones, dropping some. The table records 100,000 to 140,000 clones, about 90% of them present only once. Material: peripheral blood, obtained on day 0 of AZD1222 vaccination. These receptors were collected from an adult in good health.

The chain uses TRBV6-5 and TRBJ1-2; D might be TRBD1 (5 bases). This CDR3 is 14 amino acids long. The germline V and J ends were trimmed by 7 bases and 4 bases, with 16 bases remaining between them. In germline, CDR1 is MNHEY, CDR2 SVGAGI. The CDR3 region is CASTSGQGSYGYTF. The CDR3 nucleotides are TGTGCCAGCACGTCCGGGCAGGGCAGCTATGGCTACACCTTC.

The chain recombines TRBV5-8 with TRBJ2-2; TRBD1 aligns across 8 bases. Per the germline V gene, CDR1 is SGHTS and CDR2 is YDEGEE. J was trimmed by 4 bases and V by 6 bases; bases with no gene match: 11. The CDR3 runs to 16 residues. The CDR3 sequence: CASIKGTGSFTGELFF. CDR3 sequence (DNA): TGTGCCAGCATCAAGGGGACAGGATCCTTCACCGGGGAGCTGTTTTTT. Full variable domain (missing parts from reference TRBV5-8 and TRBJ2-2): EAGVTQSPTHLIKTRGQQATLRCSPISGHTSVYWYQQALGLGLQFLLWYDEGEERNRGNFPPRFSGRQFPNYSSELNVNALELEDSALYLCASIKGTGSFTGELFFGEGSRLTVL.

In DNA, the CDR3 is TGCAGCGTTGAGGCCGGTTCCTACGAGCAGTACTTC. The encoded protein is CSVEAGSYEQYF. This rearrangement joins TRBV29-1 to TRBJ2-7; no definite D call. In germline, CDR1 is SQVTM, CDR2 ANQGSEA. The CDR3 sequence is 12 residues long. V lost 3 bases to trimming and J lost 1 base, with 7 bases between them.

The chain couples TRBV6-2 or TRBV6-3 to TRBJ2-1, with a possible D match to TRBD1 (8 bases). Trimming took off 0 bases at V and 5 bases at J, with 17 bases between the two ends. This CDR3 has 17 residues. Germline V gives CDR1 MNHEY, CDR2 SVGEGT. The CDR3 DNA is TGTGCCAGCAGTTACTCCTACAGGGGGGGGGATAACAATGAGCAGTTCTTC. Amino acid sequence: CASSYSYRGGDNNEQFF.

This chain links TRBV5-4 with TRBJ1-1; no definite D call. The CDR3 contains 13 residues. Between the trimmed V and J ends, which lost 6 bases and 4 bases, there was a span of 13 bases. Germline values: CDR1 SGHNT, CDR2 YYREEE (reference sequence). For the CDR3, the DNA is TGTGCCAGCACAACAAAAGGGTCCACTGAAGCTTTCTTT. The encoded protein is CASTTKGSTEAFF.

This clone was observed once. CDR3 DNA sequence: TGTGCCAGCAGCTTAGTATCAGGACAGCCCCAAGAGACCCAGTACTTC. It encodes CASSLVSGQPQETQYF. The chain is built from TRBV7-2 and TRBJ2-5; TRBD1 might be the D (6 bases). Trimming took 1 base from V and 1 from J, leaving 13 bases between them. Germline V gene sequence: CDR1 SGHTA, CDR2 FQGNSA. This CDR3 is 16 amino acids long.

CDR3 nucleotide sequence: TGTGCCAGCAGCTCGCGCACAGGGGAGTTCACCGGGGAGCTGTTTTTT. Protein sequence: CASSSRTGEFTGELFF. V and J are TRBV11-1 and TRBJ2-2, with 7 bases identical to TRBD1. Germline CDR1 is SGHAT and CDR2 is FQDESV (reference sequence). The J segment lost 4 bases and the V segment lost 4 bases, leaving 9 bases of the junction unmatched. This CDR3 contains 16 residues. Supplemented by reference TRBV11-1 and TRBJ2-2, the full variable domain reads EAEVAQSPRYKITEKSQAVAFWCDPISGHATLYWYRQILGQGPELLVQFQDESVVDDSQLPKDRFSAERLKGVDSTLKIQPAELGDSAMYLCASSSRTGEFTGELFFGEGSRLTVL.

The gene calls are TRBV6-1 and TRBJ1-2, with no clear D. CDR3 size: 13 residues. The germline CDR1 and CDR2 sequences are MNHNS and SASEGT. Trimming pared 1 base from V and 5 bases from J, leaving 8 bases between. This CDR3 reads CASSEDGRYGYTF. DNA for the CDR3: TGTGCCAGCAGTGAAGACGGCAGGTATGGCTACACCTTC.

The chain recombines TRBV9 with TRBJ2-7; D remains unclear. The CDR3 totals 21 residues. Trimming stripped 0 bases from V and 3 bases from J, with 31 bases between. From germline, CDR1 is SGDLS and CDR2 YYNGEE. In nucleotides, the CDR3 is TGTGCCAGCAGCGTAGTTCCCCCCCTTTCGTGTAGACACCGCTCGAACTACGAGCAGTACTTC. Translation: CASSVVPPLSCRHRSNYEQYF.

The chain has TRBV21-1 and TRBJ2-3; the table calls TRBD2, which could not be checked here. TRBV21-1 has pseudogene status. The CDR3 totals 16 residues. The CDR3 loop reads CASSKRVKGDTDTQYF. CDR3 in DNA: TGTGCCAGCAGCAAAAGGGTTAAGGGAGACACAGATACGCAGTATTTT.

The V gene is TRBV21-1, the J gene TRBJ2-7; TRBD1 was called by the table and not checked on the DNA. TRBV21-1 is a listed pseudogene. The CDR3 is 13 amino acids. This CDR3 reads CASSKVSSYEQYF. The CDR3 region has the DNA TGTGCCAGCAGCAAGGTCAGTTCCTACGAGCAGTACTTC.

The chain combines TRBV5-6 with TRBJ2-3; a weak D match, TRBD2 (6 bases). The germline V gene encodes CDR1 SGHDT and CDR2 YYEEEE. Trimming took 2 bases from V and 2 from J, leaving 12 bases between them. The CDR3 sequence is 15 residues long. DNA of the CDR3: TGTGCCAGCAGCTTCCGGGACTGGAACACAGATACGCAGTATTTT. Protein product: CASSFRDWNTDTQYF.

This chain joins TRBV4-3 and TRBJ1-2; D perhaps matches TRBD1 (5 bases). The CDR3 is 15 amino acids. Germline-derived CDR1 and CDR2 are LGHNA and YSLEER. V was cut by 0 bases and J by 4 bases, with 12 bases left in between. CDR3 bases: TGCGCCAGCAGCCAAGATGGTACAGGACCCTATGGCTACACCTTC. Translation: CASSQDGTGPYGYTF.

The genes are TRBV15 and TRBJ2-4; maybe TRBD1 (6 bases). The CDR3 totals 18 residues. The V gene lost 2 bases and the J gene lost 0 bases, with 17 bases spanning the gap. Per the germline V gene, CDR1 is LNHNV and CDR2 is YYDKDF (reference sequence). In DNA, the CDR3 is TGTGCCACCAGCAGATACCCGTCAGGGGAAGGAGCCAAAAACATTCAGTACTTC. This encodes CATSRYPSGEGAKNIQYF.

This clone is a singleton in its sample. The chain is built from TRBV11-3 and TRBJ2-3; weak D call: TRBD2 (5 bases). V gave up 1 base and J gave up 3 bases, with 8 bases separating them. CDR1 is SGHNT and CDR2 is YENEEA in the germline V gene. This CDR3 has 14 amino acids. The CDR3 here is CASSLGRRTDTQYF. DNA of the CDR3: TGTGCCAGCAGCTTAGGTAGGAGGACAGATACGCAGTATTTT.

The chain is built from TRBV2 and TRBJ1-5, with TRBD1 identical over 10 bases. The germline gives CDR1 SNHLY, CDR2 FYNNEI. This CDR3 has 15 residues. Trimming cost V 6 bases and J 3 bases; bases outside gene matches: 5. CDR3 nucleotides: TGTGCCAGCAGAGAGGACAGGGGGGCCAATCAGCCCCAGCATTTT. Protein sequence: CASREDRGANQPQHF.

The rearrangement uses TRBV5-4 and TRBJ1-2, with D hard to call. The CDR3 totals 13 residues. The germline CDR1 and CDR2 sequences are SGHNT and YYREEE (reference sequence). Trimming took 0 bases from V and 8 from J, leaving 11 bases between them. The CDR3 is CASSLAPLGGYTF. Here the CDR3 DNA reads TGTGCCAGCAGCTTGGCCCCTTTGGGGGGCTACACCTTC.

CDR3 coding DNA: TGTGCCAGCTCCGGGCGGGCTAGCGGGGGGGCAGCACGATTGAATGAGCAGTTCTTC. Translation: CASSGRASGGAARLNEQFF. The rearrangement uses TRBV7-6 and TRBJ2-1; 12 positions match TRBD2. With V trimmed by 8 bases and J by 7 bases, 21 bases remained unmatched. The germline CDR1 and CDR2 sequences are SGHVS and FNYEAQ. The CDR3 consists of 19 residues. Looking up the rest from reference TRBV7-6 and TRBJ2-1 gives the full variable domain: GAGVSQSPRYKVTKRGQDVALRCDPISGHVSLYWYRQALGQGPEFLTYFNYEAQQDKSGLPNDRFSAERPEGSISTLTIQRTEQRDSAMYRCASSGRASGGAARLNEQFFGPGTRLTVL.

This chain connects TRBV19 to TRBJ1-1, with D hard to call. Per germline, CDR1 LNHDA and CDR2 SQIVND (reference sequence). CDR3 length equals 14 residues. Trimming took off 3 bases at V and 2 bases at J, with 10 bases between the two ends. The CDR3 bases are TGTGCCAGTAGTATCGGTCCCGGTAACACTGAAGCTTTCTTT. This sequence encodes CASSIGPGNTEAFF. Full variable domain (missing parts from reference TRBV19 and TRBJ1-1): DGGITQSPKYLFRKEGQNVTLSCEQNLNHDAMYWYRQDPGQGLRLIYYSQIVNDFQKGDIAEGYSVSREKKESFPLTVTSAQKNPTAFYLCASSIGPGNTEAFFGQGTRLTVV.

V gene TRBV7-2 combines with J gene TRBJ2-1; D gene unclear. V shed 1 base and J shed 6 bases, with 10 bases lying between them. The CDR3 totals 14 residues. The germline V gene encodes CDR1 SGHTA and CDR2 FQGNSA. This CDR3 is CASSLGRARNEQFF. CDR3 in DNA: TGTGCCAGCAGCTTAGGTCGGGCGCGCAATGAGCAGTTCTTC.

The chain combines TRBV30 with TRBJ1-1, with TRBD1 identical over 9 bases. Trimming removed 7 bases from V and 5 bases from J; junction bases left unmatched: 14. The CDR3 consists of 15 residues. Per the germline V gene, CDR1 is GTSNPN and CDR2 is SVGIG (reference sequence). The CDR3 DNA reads TGTGCCTCCCCGGGACAGGGCTTTCGGGGGACTGAAGCTTTCTTT. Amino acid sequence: CASPGQGFRGTEAFF. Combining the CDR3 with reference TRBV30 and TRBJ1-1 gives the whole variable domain SQTIHQWPATLVQPVGSPLSLECTVEGTSNPNLYWYRQAAGRGLQLLFYSVGIGQISSEVPQNLSASRPQDRQFILSSKKLLLSDSGFYLCASPGQGFRGTEAFFGQGTRLTVV.

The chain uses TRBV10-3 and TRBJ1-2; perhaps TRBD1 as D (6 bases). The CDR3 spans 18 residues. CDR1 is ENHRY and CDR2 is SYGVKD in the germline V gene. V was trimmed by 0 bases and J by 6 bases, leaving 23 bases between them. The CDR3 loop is CAISESMAGEGVADGYTF. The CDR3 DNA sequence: TGTGCCATCAGTGAGTCGATGGCGGGCGAGGGGGTTGCGGATGGCTACACCTTC.

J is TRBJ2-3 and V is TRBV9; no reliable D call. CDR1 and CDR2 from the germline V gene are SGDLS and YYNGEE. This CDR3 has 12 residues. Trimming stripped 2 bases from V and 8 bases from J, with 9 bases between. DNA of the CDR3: TGTGCCAGCAGCGTTAGTCTGGGTACGCAGTATTTT. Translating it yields CASSVSLGTQYF.